This T cell receptor (beta chain) is from a study of blood T cell repertoires in COVID-19 (TCRdb year 2020). Turning to the overall study: Collaborator samples came from the United States, Italy and Spain and covered acute and convalescent phases of COVID-19. Samples came from the ongoing ImmuneRACE study (first 160 participants) plus 1,254 subjects from 6 global collaborators. The dataset comprised deeply sampled blood TCRbeta repertoires from subjects exposed to, actively infected with, or recovered from COVID-19. A de-identified subject ID, COVID-19 status, age in years and sex were almost always included in the sample metadata. Where available, HLA class I and class II types were obtained from metadata supplied by the sample provider rather than from assay-based typing. The material from the prospective study consisted of cDNA or gDNA derived from T cells, B-cell-depleted T cells, or PBMCs. The repertoires were released in a freely available public database intended as a resource for research on the immune response to SARS-CoV-2. What the authors observed across the whole study: The amount of clinical and demographic metadata varied by source and participant and was provided uncurated.

TCRbeta CDR3 regions were amplified from genomic DNA using the immunoSEQ Assay, a bias-controlled multiplex PCR. In the paper's pipeline: The number of nucleated cells in each sample was estimated by amplification of reference gene primers within the assay. To quantify the absolute abundance of each unique TCRbeta CDR3 rearrangement, sequence reads were collapsed and filtered. For each sample, productive Simpson clonality was calculated as the square root of Simpson's diversity index over productive rearrangements. Drawn from immuneACCESS, this table holds only the in-frame rearrangements with V and J called that TCRdb kept. Clones are partly lost; checked studies trace under half to an unresolved V gene and leave the rest unexplained. Clone size and the V and J calls come from that table; the DNA yielded D and trimming. The sample records 250,000 to 300,000 clones, 85% to 90% of which are singletons. Of the sample, approximately 3.3% is held by the ten largest clones.

This clone was seen ten or more times. There is no known antigen for this receptor. No per-base quality is available; no much larger clone lies one base away. Collaborating institutions collected whole blood in K2EDTA tubes following their own protocols. For TCRbeta analysis, collaborators shipped samples as frozen whole blood, isolated PBMCs, or DNA extracted from either of those sample types. CDR1 is given as LNHDA and CDR2 as SQIVND, both from the germline V gene (reference sequence). Inclusive of the bounding cysteine and phenylalanine, the CDR3 is 15 residues long. Only the CDR3 part of the read is kept: 45 bases, read in frame from the first base. The junction shows trimming of 2 bases on V and 3 bases on J, and the gene matches do not reach 1 base of it.

The sequence was obtained from a woman between 40 and 50 years old with acute or convalescent COVID-19. This chain joins TRBV19 to TRBJ2-3; TRBD1 fits 11 bases in the junction. The sample was peripheral blood. Here the CDR3 is given as CASSIRDRGTDTQYF. The base sequence is TGTGCCAGTAGTATAAGGGACAGGGGGACAGATACGCAGTATTTT.